This TCR beta chain was identified in a study of CD8+CD57+ T cells in acquired aplastic anemia. Whole-study context: CD4+ cells from healthy donors averaged about 10.8 million reads.

This CDR3 contains 15 residues. V lost 5 bases and J 2 bases, leaving 13 bases between the germline ends. Germline-derived CDR1 and CDR2 are SGHAT and FQDESV (reference sequence). Study results and limitations: CD8+ Simpson's diversity showed no significant patient-control difference. Comparison of patients with controls identified approximately 28 shared CD8+ CDR3 sequences.

Researchers used genomic DNA as the template to profile TCR beta VDJ and CDR3. Using its own MiXCR run on the reads, TCRdb lists one record per CDR3 protein. There are about 220,000 distinct CDR3 sequences in the sample; about a third occur only once, and 1% to 1.3% lies in the top ten. About this clonotype itself: Its target is not known. This may stem from a read error, because a much larger clone lies one nucleotide away.

The rearrangement uses TRBV11-1 and TRBJ2-1, with TRBD1 as a possible D gene (5 bases). The sequenced material came from sorted CD4+, CD8+, or CD8+CD57+ T cells (not recorded which) from PBMCs. The clonotype originates from a human donor in good health, serving as a control. The CDR3 DNA follows: TGTGCCAGCAGCGTACAGCAAGGGGCCTACAATGAGCAGTTCTTC. Its translation: CASSVQQGAYNEQFF.